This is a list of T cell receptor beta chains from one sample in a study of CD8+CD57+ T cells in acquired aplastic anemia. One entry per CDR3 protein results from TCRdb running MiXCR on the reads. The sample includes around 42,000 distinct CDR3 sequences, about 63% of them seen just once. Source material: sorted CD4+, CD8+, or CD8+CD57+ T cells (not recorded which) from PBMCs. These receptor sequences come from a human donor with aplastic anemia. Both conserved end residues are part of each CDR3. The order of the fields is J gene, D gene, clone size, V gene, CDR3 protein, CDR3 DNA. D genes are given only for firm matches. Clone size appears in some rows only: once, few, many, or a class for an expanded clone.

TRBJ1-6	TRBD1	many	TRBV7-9	CASSLTGTGEDSPLHF	TGTGCCAGCAGCTTAACCGGGACAGGGGAGGATTCACCCCTCCACTTT
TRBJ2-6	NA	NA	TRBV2	CASSEYLTGANVLTF	TGTGCCAGCAGTGAATACCTGACTGGGGCCAACGTCCTGACTTTC
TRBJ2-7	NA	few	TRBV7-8	CASSIGQFDEQYF	TGTGCCAGCAGCATTGGACAGTTCGACGAGCAGTACTTC
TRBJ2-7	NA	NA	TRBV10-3	CAISEVGAGYEQYF	TGTGCCATCAGTGAGGTGGGGGCCGGCTACGAGCAGTACTTC
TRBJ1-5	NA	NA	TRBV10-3	CAISPGAGSNQPQHF	TGTGCCATCAGCCCTGGGGCGGGATCCAATCAGCCCCAGCATTTT
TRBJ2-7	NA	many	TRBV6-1	CASSEGTRGVYEQYF	TGTGCCAGCAGTGAGGGGACAAGGGGGGTATACGAGCAGTACTTC
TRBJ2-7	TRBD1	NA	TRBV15	CATSRNRDREQYF	TGTGCCACCAGCAGGAACCGGGACAGGGAGCAGTACTTC
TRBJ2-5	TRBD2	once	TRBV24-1	CATSDGEGVRGETQYF	TGTGCCACCAGTGATGGGGAGGGCGTGCGAGGAGAGACCCAGTACTTC
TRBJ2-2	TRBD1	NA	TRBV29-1	CSALDRGLTGELFF	TGCAGCGCTCTAGACAGGGGGCTCACCGGGGAGCTGTTTTTT
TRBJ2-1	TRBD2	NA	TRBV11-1	CASSLSGRVDEQFF	TGTGCCAGCAGCTTGTCGGGGAGGGTCGATGAGCAGTTCTTC
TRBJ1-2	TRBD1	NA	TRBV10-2	CASSPSFQGASGYTF	TGCGCCAGCAGCCCCTCCTTCCAGGGGGCGAGCGGCTACACCTTC
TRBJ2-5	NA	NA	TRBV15	CATSKLGVGRETQYF	TGTGCCACCAGCAAATTGGGGGTCGGGCGAGAGACCCAGTACTTC
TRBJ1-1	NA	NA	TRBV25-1	CASSEYGGTYMNTEAFF	TGTGCCAGCAGTGAATATGGAGGTACCTACATGAACACTGAAGCTTTCTTT
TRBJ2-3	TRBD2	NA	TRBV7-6	CASSYSGGPVDTQCF	TGTGCCAGCAGCTACAGCGGGGGGCCTGTCGATACGCAGTGTTTT
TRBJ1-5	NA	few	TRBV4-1	CASSHHQGLGNQPQHF	TGCGCCAGCAGCCACCACCAGGGACTAGGCAATCAGCCCCAGCATTTT
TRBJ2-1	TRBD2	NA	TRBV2	CASRAGTSNEQFF	TGTGCCAGCAGGGCCGGGACTAGCAATGAGCAGTTCTTC
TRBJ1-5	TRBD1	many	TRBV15	CATSEDRASQPQHF	TGTGCCACCAGCGAAGACAGGGCGAGTCAGCCCCAGCATTTT
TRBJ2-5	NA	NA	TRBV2	CASMGGRETQYF	TGTGCCAGCATGGGGGGGCGAGAGACCCAGTACTTC
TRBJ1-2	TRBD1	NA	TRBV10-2	CASSESTGNYGYTF	TGCGCCAGCAGTGAGTCGACAGGGAACTATGGCTACACCTTC
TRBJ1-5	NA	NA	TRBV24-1	CATSDFGQPQHF	TGTGCCACCAGTGATTTTGGGCAGCCCCAGCATTTT
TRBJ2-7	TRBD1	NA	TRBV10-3	CAISSGTGVYEQYF	TGTGCCATCAGCTCGGGGACAGGGGTTTACGAGCAGTACTTC
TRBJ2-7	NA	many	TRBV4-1	CASSPRTSYEQYF	TGCGCCAGCAGCCCCCGGACCTCCTACGAGCAGTACTTC
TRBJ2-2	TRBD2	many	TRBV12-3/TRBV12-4	CASTSKSGGWYTGELFF	TGTGCCAGCACGTCTAAGAGCGGGGGTTGGTACACCGGGGAGCTGTTTTTT
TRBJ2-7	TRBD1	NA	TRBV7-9	CASSLGQGDYEQYF	TGTGCCAGCAGCTTAGGGCAGGGGGACTACGAGCAGTACTTC
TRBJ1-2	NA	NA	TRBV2	CASSVGGGYTF	TGTGCCAGCAGTGTGGGGGGCGGCTACACCTTC
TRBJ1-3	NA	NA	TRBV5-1	CASSTGRSSGNTIYF	TGCGCCAGCAGCACGGGACGAAGCTCTGGAAACACCATATATTTT
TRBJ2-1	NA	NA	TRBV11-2	CASSLDPQSGEQFF	TGTGCCAGCAGCTTAGATCCTCAATCAGGTGAGCAGTTCTTC
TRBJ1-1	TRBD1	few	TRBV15	CATSSGQAWDHEAFF	TGTGCCACCAGCTCCGGACAGGCTTGGGATCATGAAGCTTTCTTT
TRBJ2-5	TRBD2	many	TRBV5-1	CASSLVALAGEETQYF	TGCGCCAGCAGCTTGGTGGCGCTAGCGGGGGAAGAGACCCAGTACTTC
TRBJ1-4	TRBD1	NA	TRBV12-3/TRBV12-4	CASSLFGQGEEKLFF	TGTGCCAGCAGTTTGTTCGGACAGGGGGAAGAAAAACTGTTTTTT
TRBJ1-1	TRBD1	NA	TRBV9	CASGEPGGEAFF	TGTGCCAGCGGCGAACCAGGGGGCGAGGCTTTCTTT
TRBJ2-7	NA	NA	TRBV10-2	CASSEGPYEQYF	TGCGCCAGCAGTGAGGGGCCCTACGAGCAGTACTTC
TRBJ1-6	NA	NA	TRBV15	CATRRINSPLHF	TGTGCCACCAGGAGGATCAATTCACCCCTCCACTTT
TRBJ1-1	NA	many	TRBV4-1	CASSQEDSYSEAFF	TGCGCCAGCAGCCAAGAGGATTCATATTCTGAAGCTTTCTTT
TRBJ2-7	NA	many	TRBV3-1	CASSPQGIFYEQYF	TGTGCCAGCAGCCCGCAGGGAATATTCTACGAGCAGTACTTC
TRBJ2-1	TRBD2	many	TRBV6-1	CASNLAGDNSYNEQFF	TGTGCCAGCAACTTAGCGGGGGACAACTCCTACAATGAGCAGTTCTTC
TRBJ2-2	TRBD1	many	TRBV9	CASSVAGQGAIGELFF	TGTGCCAGCAGCGTAGCCGGACAGGGGGCGATCGGGGAGCTGTTTTTT
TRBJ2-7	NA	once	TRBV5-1	CASRSDTNPHEQYF	TGCGCCAGCAGGTCGGACACCAACCCCCACGAGCAGTACTTC
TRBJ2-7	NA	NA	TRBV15	CATSRDRVSSGEQYF	TGTGCCACCAGCAGAGATCGGGTCTCTTCCGGCGAGCAGTACTTC
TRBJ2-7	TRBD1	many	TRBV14	CASSARQGVTYEQYF	TGTGCCAGCAGCGCCAGACAGGGGGTAACCTACGAGCAGTACTTC
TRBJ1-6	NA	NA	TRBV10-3	CAISESGGGSPLHF	TGTGCCATCAGTGAGTCTGGGGGCGGATCACCCCTCCACTTT
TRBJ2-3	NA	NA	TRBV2	CASRWGAPTGDTQYF	TGTGCCAGCAGGTGGGGGGCGCCTACCGGAGATACGCAGTATTTT
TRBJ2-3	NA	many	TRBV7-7	CASSLGGGGGSDTQYF	TGTGCCAGCAGCTTAGGGGGTGGTGGCGGGTCAGATACGCAGTATTTT
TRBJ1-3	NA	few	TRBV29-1	CSEPQGGKGTIYF	TGCAGCGAGCCCCAAGGAGGGAAGGGCACCATATATTTT
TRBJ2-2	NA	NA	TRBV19	CASSVRPNTGELFF	TGTGCCAGTAGTGTCAGACCGAACACCGGGGAGCTGTTTTTT
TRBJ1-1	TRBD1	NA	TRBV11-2	CASSVQGAHSTEAFF	TGTGCCAGCAGCGTACAGGGGGCTCATAGTACTGAAGCTTTCTTT
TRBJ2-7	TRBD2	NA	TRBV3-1	CASSQGPWTSGGYGAYEQYF	TGTGCCAGCAGCCAGGGACCGTGGACTAGCGGGGGGTACGGGGCCTACGAGCAGTACTTC
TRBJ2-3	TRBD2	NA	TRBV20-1	CSAPGLAGEGSTDTQYF	TGCAGTGCTCCGGGACTAGCGGGAGAGGGGAGCACAGATACGCAGTATTTT
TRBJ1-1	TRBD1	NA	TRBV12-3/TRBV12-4	CASSRTGVTEAFF	TGTGCCAGCAGTAGGACAGGGGTAACTGAAGCTTTCTTT
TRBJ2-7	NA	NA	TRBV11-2	CASSLFRGDEQYF	TGTGCCAGCAGCTTATTTAGAGGGGACGAGCAGTACTTC
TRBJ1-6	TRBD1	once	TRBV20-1	CSANGQGANSPLHF	TGCAGTGCGAATGGACAGGGGGCAAACTCACCCCTCCACTTT
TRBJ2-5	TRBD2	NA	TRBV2	CASSGGGGGQRETQYF	TGTGCCAGCAGTGGTGGCGGGGGGGGCCAACGAGAGACCCAGTACTTC
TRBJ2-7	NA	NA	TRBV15	CATSRGTGTEQYF	TGTGCCACCAGCAGAGGTACAGGGACGGAGCAGTACTTC
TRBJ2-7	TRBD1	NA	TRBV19	CASSSTPGQGVHEQYF	TGTGCCAGTAGTTCCACCCCGGGACAGGGTGTGCACGAGCAGTACTTC
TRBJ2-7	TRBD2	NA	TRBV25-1	CASSEMGEREVSYEQYF	TGTGCCAGCAGTGAGATGGGGGAGCGGGAGGTTTCCTACGAGCAGTACTTC